These 32 T cell receptor beta chains share one sample of origin, sequenced in a study of cytomegalovirus exposure and HLA in healthy donors. The primer mix had 60 Vbeta and 13 Jbeta primers. Data came from immunoSEQ multiplex PCR; TCRdb stores just in-frame clones and leaves some out. Of some 66,000 clones in the sample, roughly 80% were seen once. The sample consisted of PBMCs. These receptor sequences come from a young woman in good health and CMV-seronegative.

Worth noting for this clone: One junction end disagrees with the germline gene, perhaps due to a read error. This chain joins TRBV7-9 and TRBJ2-2; 8 nucleotides align to TRBD1. The germline gives CDR1 SEHNR, CDR2 FQNEAQ (reference sequence). The CDR3 runs to 16 residues. The CDR3 reads CSSSSGQGTNTGELFF. The CDR3 region has the DNA TGTTCCAGCAGCTCAGGACAGGGCACGAACACCGGGGAGCTGTTTTTT.

The chain recombines TRBV4-3 with TRBJ1-1; D ambiguous. V lost 0 bases to trimming and J lost 0 bases, with 5 bases between them. The germline V gene has CDR1 LGHNA and CDR2 YSLEER. The length of the CDR3 is 14 residues. Here the CDR3 DNA reads TGCGCCAGCAGCCAAGATATAGTGAACACTGAAGCTTTCTTT. Protein sequence: CASSQDIVNTEAFF.

This rearrangement joins TRBV19 to TRBJ2-5; 7 nucleotides line up with TRBD2. Judging by the DNA end, TRBJ2-7 fits better; the J call may be wrong. The CDR3 length is 15 residues. In germline, CDR1 is LNHDA, CDR2 SQIVND (reference sequence). The chain's CDR3 is CASSISLGGSYEQYF. The CDR3 DNA is TGTGCCAGTAGTATAAGTCTGGGGGGGTCCTACGAGCAGTACTTC.

The chain employs TRBV6-1 and TRBJ1-3; D uncertain. The CDR3 consists of 12 residues. Per the germline V gene, CDR1 is MNHNS and CDR2 is SASEGT. V was trimmed by 10 bases and J by 1 base, leaving 8 bases between them. The CDR3 DNA sequence: TGTGCCACCCACTCATCTGGAAACACCATATATTTT. Its translation is CATHSSGNTIYF.

This rearrangement joins TRBV7-8 to TRBJ2-7, with 10 bases identical to TRBD1. Germline-derived CDR1 and CDR2 are SGHVS and FQNEAQ. V was pared by 1 base and J by 0 bases, with 0 bases of the junction left unmatched. This CDR3 is built from 15 residues. CDR3 nucleotides: TGTGCCAGCAGCTTAGGGACAGGGGGCTCCTACGAGCAGTACTTC. Encoded protein: CASSLGTGGSYEQYF.

V and J are TRBV4-3 and TRBJ1-3, with D unresolved. Looked up from germline, CDR1 is LGHNA and CDR2 is YSLEER. V was cut by 4 bases and J by 0 bases, with 10 bases left in between. This CDR3 spans 15 amino acids. CDR3 DNA sequence: TGCGCCAGCAGCCGGATCACGGGCTCTGGAAACACCATATATTTT. Translated: CASSRITGSGNTIYF.

The rearrangement joins TRBV15 to TRBJ2-3; D unresolved. CDR1 and CDR2 from the germline V gene are LNHNV and YYDKDF (reference sequence). The CDR3 extends over 15 amino acids. Trimming removed 2 bases at V and 2 bases at J, with 11 bases between. CDR3 nucleotide sequence: TGTGCCACCAGCAGACTCATACACAACACAGATACGCAGTATTTT. Amino acids: CATSRLIHNTDTQYF.

This clone was counted a single time. The rearrangement uses TRBV5-4 and TRBJ1-1; possible D gene TRBD1, 5 bases. V lost 0 bases, J lost 5 bases, and 14 bases lay in between. Germline assignment: CDR1 SGHNT and CDR2 YYREEE (reference sequence). The CDR3 spans 15 residues. This CDR3 is CASSLAGREWTEAFF. DNA of the CDR3: TGTGCCAGCAGCTTGGCAGGGAGGGAGTGGACTGAAGCTTTCTTT.

The chain combines TRBV7-9 with TRBJ1-4; 7 bases map to TRBD1. CDR3 length: 17 residues. The ends lost 1 base at V and 4 bases at J; junction bases unmatched: 9. Per germline, CDR1 SEHNR and CDR2 FQNEAQ (reference sequence). CDR3 amino acids: CASSLGITGDLNEKLFF. In DNA form, the CDR3 reads TGTGCCAGCAGCTTAGGGATAACAGGGGACCTTAATGAAAAACTGTTTTTT.

This chain uses TRBV5-1 with TRBJ2-1; D not resolved. Germline V gene sequence: CDR1 SGHRS, CDR2 YFSETQ. This CDR3 contains 16 residues. With 0 bases removed from V and 0 bases from J, the gap between germline ends came to 10 bases. The CDR3 reads CASSLGGGGSYNEQFF. CDR3 nucleotides: TGCGCCAGCAGCTTGGGTGGCGGTGGCTCCTACAATGAGCAGTTCTTC.

This clone was counted once. This chain connects TRBV30 to TRBJ1-6, with D unclear. Germline V CDR1 and CDR2: GTSNPN, SVGIG (reference sequence). The V gene lost 5 bases and the J gene lost 5 bases, with 7 bases spanning the gap. There are 12 residues in the CDR3. The CDR3 coding sequence is TGTGCCTGGGCCGGGGATAATTCACCCCTCCACTTT. Protein sequence: CAWAGDNSPLHF.

The chain links TRBV29-1 to TRBJ2-7, with 7 bases fitting TRBD2. CDR1 is SQVTM and CDR2 is ANQGSEA in the germline V gene. The CDR3 is 15 amino acids. Losses at the gene ends were 6 bases for V and 5 bases for J; bases not matched to a gene: 16. The CDR3 loop reads CSVGGVASYPNEQYF. The CDR3 bases are TGCAGCGTGGGAGGGGTGGCTAGCTATCCGAACGAGCAGTACTTC.

The chain couples TRBV18 to TRBJ2-2; D is possibly TRBD1 (5 bases). The CDR3 covers 14 residues. Trimming pared 3 bases from V and 2 bases from J, leaving 7 bases between. CDR1 is KGHSH and CDR2 is LQKENI in the germline V gene. The CDR3 DNA sequence: TGTGCCAGCTCACCGGGGCTCAACACCGGGGAGCTGTTTTTT. Its translation: CASSPGLNTGELFF.

The J gene is TRBJ2-4, the V gene TRBV9; the match to TRBD1 covers 7 bases. V lost 4 bases, J lost 0 bases, and 10 bases stayed unmatched. The CDR3 spans 17 residues. Germline V lookup: CDR1 SGDLS, CDR2 YYNGEE. The CDR3 protein is CASSPYRDSIAKNIQYF. DNA for the CDR3: TGTGCCAGCAGCCCCTACCGGGACAGCATAGCCAAAAACATTCAGTACTTC.

The gene calls are TRBV6-5 and TRBJ1-1; D unresolved. Germline CDR1 is MNHEY and CDR2 is SVGAGI. V was shortened by 5 bases and J by 2 bases, with 15 bases between the two germline ends. This CDR3 has 15 residues. In DNA form, the CDR3 reads TGTGCCAGCAGTCTTACCAGCGGCATTAACACTGAAGCTTTCTTT. Residues: CASSLTSGINTEAFF.

This chain uses TRBV7-2 with TRBJ1-2; D is perhaps TRBD1 (5 bases). Trimming left V 1 base short and J 4 bases short, with 10 bases between. The germline V gene encodes CDR1 SGHTA and CDR2 FQGNSA. The CDR3 contains 14 residues. This CDR3 is CASSLVNRLYGYTF. The CDR3 bases are TGTGCCAGCAGCTTAGTTAACAGGCTCTATGGCTACACCTTC.

The chain has TRBV30 and TRBJ1-1, with 8 bases fitting TRBD1. The CDR3 covers 11 residues. Trimming removed 5 bases from V and 8 bases from J; junction bases left unmatched: 4. Germline loops: CDR1 GTSNPN, CDR2 SVGIG (reference sequence). CDR3 region: CAWGQGREAFF. The CDR3 coding sequence is TGTGCCTGGGGACAGGGTAGGGAAGCTTTCTTT.

The chain links TRBV4-2 to TRBJ1-4, with 9 bases that match TRBD1. CDR3 length: 16 residues. Looked up from germline, CDR1 is LGHNA and CDR2 is YNFKEQ. The V segment lost 5 bases and the J segment 5 bases; nucleotides outside the gene matches: 9. Written as DNA, the CDR3 is TGTGCCAGCAGCGACACGGGACAGGGTGGAAATGAAAAACTGTTTTTT. Amino acid sequence: CASSDTGQGGNEKLFF.

The chain carries TRBV11-3 and TRBJ1-1; no firm D call. The CDR3 is 13 amino acids. Looked up from germline, CDR1 is SGHNT and CDR2 is YENEEA. Trimming pared 0 bases from V and 10 bases from J, leaving 12 bases between. CDR3 amino acids: CASSLEVGRGAFF. The DNA of the CDR3 is TGTGCCAGCAGCTTAGAGGTAGGGAGAGGAGCTTTCTTT.

DNA for the CDR3: TGTGCCAGCAGCAAGTATAGCGGGGTTGGGGATACGCAGTATTTT. Its translation: CASSKYSGVGDTQYF. The chain carries TRBV7-2 and TRBJ2-3, with 8 positions matching TRBD2. With V trimmed by 5 bases and J by 6 bases, 10 bases remained unmatched. This CDR3 is built from 15 residues. Germline V CDR1 and CDR2: SGHTA, FQGNSA.

This chain connects TRBV7-2 to TRBJ1-3; TRBD1 aligns across 10 bases. Germline CDR1 and CDR2: SGHTA and FQGNSA. The V gene end was trimmed by 5 bases and the J gene end by 0 bases; junction bases not matched to a gene: 10. This CDR3 contains 18 residues. DNA for the CDR3: TGTGCCAGCAGCCGGGACAGGGGAGGCCCTAGCTCTGGAAACACCATATATTTT. Encoded protein: CASSRDRGGPSSGNTIYF.

The gene calls are TRBV2 and TRBJ1-1; unclear D gene. Germline V lookup: CDR1 SNHLY, CDR2 FYNNEI. The CDR3 is made up of 13 amino acids. V was pared by 7 bases and J by 5 bases, with 14 bases between. CDR3 coding DNA: TGTGCCAGCATCACTTTCGGGAGGACTGAAGCTTTCTTT. Translated: CASITFGRTEAFF.

The chain has TRBV11-3 and TRBJ2-7, with D unclear. Trimming stripped 1 base from V and 7 bases from J, with 8 bases between. Germline CDR1 and CDR2: SGHNT and YENEEA. The CDR3 runs to 12 residues. CDR3 residues: CASSLAVREQYF. The DNA for the CDR3 is TGTGCCAGCAGCTTAGCCGTGCGTGAGCAGTACTTC.

The chain has TRBV28 and TRBJ1-2, with a weak D call TRBD1 (5 bases). V lost 5 bases to trimming and J lost 0 bases, with 13 bases between them. Germline V gene sequence: CDR1 MDHEN, CDR2 SYDVKM. The CDR3 length is 15 residues. CDR3 sequence: CASSPQGGANYGYTF. Here the CDR3 DNA reads TGTGCCAGCAGTCCCCAGGGCGGCGCTAACTATGGCTACACCTTC.

This chain connects TRBV19 to TRBJ1-5, with D possibly matching TRBD1 (6 bases). Germline V gives CDR1 LNHDA, CDR2 SQIVND (reference sequence). Trimming cost V 3 bases and J 3 bases, with 24 bases left between them. The CDR3 runs 19 residues. The CDR3: CASSMVGGVGSLDNQPQHF. The CDR3 region has the DNA TGTGCCAGTAGTATGGTAGGGGGAGTTGGGTCGCTGGACAATCAGCCCCAGCATTTT.

The J gene is TRBJ2-7, the V gene TRBV14, with D possibly being TRBD2 (6 bases). The germline V and J ends were trimmed by 2 bases and 2 bases, with 13 bases remaining between them. CDR3 size: 15 residues. The germline CDR1 and CDR2 sequences are SGHDN and FVKESK. This chain's CDR3 is CASSQPGTYTYEQYF. For the CDR3, the DNA is TGTGCCAGCAGCCAACCAGGGACTTATACCTACGAGCAGTACTTC.

The chain carries TRBV7-9 and TRBJ1-6; 7 bases match TRBD1. The CDR3 has 15 residues. The germline CDR1 and CDR2 sequences are SEHNR and FQNEAQ (reference sequence). J gave up 7 bases and V 4 bases, and 7 bases lay outside the gene matches. CDR3 loop: CASSSTGATNSPLHF. The DNA of the CDR3 is TGTGCCAGCAGCTCCACAGGGGCTACCAATTCACCCCTCCACTTT.

Of note for this clone: Mismatch with germline at one junction end may stem from a read error. DNA for the CDR3: TGTTCCAGCAGCCGAGGACAGGGGAGGCCTGCGACCACTGAAGCTTTCTTT. This encodes CSSSRGQGRPATTEAFF. The chain carries TRBV7-9 and TRBJ1-1, with 9 bases identical to TRBD1. Germline assignment: CDR1 SEHNR and CDR2 FQNEAQ (reference sequence). The CDR3 spans 17 residues.

This chain joins TRBV6-6 and TRBJ1-2, with a possible D match to TRBD1 (5 bases). Deletions cut 2 bases from V and 9 bases from J, with 10 bases between. This CDR3 has 12 residues. Germline CDR1 MNHNY, CDR2 SVGAGI (reference sequence). CDR3 nucleotides: TGTGCCAGCAGTTACAGGGGTGAAAGCTACACCTTC. This sequence encodes CASSYRGESYTF.

This chain joins TRBV19 and TRBJ2-3; no firm D call. The length of the CDR3 is 15 residues. Per the germline V gene, CDR1 is LNHDA and CDR2 is SQIVND (reference sequence). Trimming removed 3 bases from V and 2 bases from J, with 12 bases in between. The CDR3 coding sequence is TGTGCCAGTAGTATTCTCGCCCTATTCACAGATACGCAGTATTTT. It yields the protein CASSILALFTDTQYF.

The chain has TRBV28 and TRBJ1-5; D not certain. Between the trimmed V and J ends, which lost 3 bases and 15 bases, there was a span of 18 bases. CDR1 MDHEN and CDR2 SYDVKM come from the germline V gene. CDR3 length: 13 amino acids. Here the CDR3 reads CASSLQATDPVHF. The CDR3 coding sequence is TGTGCCAGCAGTTTGCAAGCGACTGATCCAGTGCATTTT.

The chain combines TRBV6-5 with TRBJ2-7; 10 bases are shared with TRBD1. Germline CDR1 is MNHEY and CDR2 is SVGAGI. CDR3 length equals 13 residues. V trimming: 5 bases; J trimming: 3 bases; junction bases outside the gene matches: 1. The CDR3 coding sequence is TGTGCCAGCAGTCGGGACAGGGGCTACGAGCAGTACTTC. Translation: CASSRDRGYEQYF.